Each of the 13 T cell receptor beta chains below was sequenced from the same sample in a study of blood T cell repertoires in COVID-19. Profiled with immunoSEQ multiplex PCR; TCRdb holds only in-frame clones, not every one. The sample records 150,000 to 200,000 clones, roughly 90% being singletons. The specimen was peripheral blood. These TCRs come from a woman in her sixties with COVID-19, enrolled during active disease.

The chain joins TRBV7-3 to TRBJ2-1; D might be TRBD2 (6 bases). This CDR3 is built from 14 residues. From germline, CDR1 is SGHTA and CDR2 FQGTGA. Deletions cut 7 bases from V and 3 bases from J, with 13 bases between. CDR3 sequence: CASTSSANYNEQFF. DNA of the CDR3: TGTGCCAGCACGTCTAGCGCTAACTACAATGAGCAGTTCTTC.

The chain has TRBV11-2 and TRBJ1-2; 10 nucleotides match TRBD1. Germline CDR1 is SGHAT and CDR2 is FQNNGV. The CDR3 is made up of 15 amino acids. Losses at the gene ends were 0 bases for V and 8 bases for J; bases not matched to a gene: 6. In nucleotides, the CDR3 is TGTGCCAGCAGCTTAGAACGCGGGACAGGGGACGGCTACACCTTC. Translating it yields CASSLERGTGDGYTF.

This rearrangement joins TRBV30 to TRBJ1-4, with D uncertain. The germline V and J ends were trimmed by 2 bases and 7 bases, with 17 bases remaining between them. The CDR3 length is 15 residues. Germline CDR1 and CDR2: GTSNPN and SVGIG (reference sequence). CDR3 in DNA: TGTGCCTGGAGTCTACCAGGAATGAGTGGTGAAAAACTGTTTTTT. Translated: CAWSLPGMSGEKLFF.

The chain uses TRBV4-3 and TRBJ1-4; possible D gene TRBD1, 6 bases. The V gene's germline CDR1 is LGHNA and CDR2 YSLEER. The V end was cut by 0 bases, the J end by 8 bases, with 16 bases between. The CDR3 covers 16 residues. Here the CDR3 reads CASSQEAGGVREKLFF. The CDR3 nucleotides read TGCGCCAGCAGCCAAGAAGCGGGGGGCGTCCGAGAAAAACTGTTTTTT.

This clone was seen just once. This chain joins TRBV28 and TRBJ2-7; TRBD1 matches at 8 bases. The length of the CDR3 is 15 residues. Trimming took 7 bases from V and 2 from J; bases not matched to a gene: 10. The germline CDR1 and CDR2 sequences are MDHEN and SYDVKM. This CDR3 reads CASTKTGGWTYEQYF. Written as DNA, the CDR3 is TGTGCCAGCACCAAAACAGGGGGTTGGACCTACGAGCAGTACTTC. Drawing the rest from reference TRBV28 and TRBJ2-7, the complete variable domain is DVKVTQSSRYLVKRTGEKVFLECVQDMDHENMFWYRQDPGLGLRLIYFSYDVKMKEKGDIPEGYSVSREKKERFSLILESASTNQTSMYLCASTKTGGWTYEQYFGPGTRLTVT.

The rearrangement uses TRBV2 and TRBJ2-5; 13 bases match TRBD2. The CDR3 spans 15 residues. Germline V gives CDR1 SNHLY, CDR2 FYNNEI. The trim removed 7 bases at V and 4 bases at J, leaving 6 bases unmatched. Here the CDR3 reads CASTPGLAGLETQYF. The CDR3 DNA reads TGTGCCAGCACTCCGGGACTAGCGGGATTAGAGACCCAGTACTTC.

This sequence joins TRBV5-1 and TRBJ2-7, with D possibly matching TRBD2 (6 bases). Germline assignment: CDR1 SGHRS and CDR2 YFSETQ. The CDR3 extends over 14 amino acids. V lost 2 bases and J 6 bases, leaving 15 bases between the germline ends. CDR3 residues: CASSLAGGALEQYF. The CDR3 region has the DNA TGCGCCAGCAGCTTAGCGGGTGGGGCACTCGAGCAGTACTTC.

V usage is TRBV28 and J usage is TRBJ2-7; possibly TRBD1 for D (6 bases). The V gene's germline CDR1 is MDHEN and CDR2 SYDVKM. Trimming shortened V by 4 bases and J by 0 bases, and 16 bases separated the two germline ends. The CDR3 is made up of 16 amino acids. The chain's CDR3 is CASSSGHIYPSYEQYF. In DNA, the CDR3 is TGTGCCAGCAGTTCGGGACACATTTATCCCTCCTACGAGCAGTACTTC.

The rearrangement joins TRBV6-6 to TRBJ1-2, with 8 positions matching TRBD1. The germline CDR1 and CDR2 sequences are MNHNY and SVGAGI (reference sequence). The V gene end was trimmed by 6 bases and the J gene end by 5 bases; junction bases not matched to a gene: 8. The CDR3 length is 14 residues. This CDR3 reads CASSRQQGGYGYTF. In DNA form, the CDR3 reads TGTGCCAGCAGCCGCCAACAGGGGGGGTATGGCTACACCTTC.

The V gene is TRBV7-9, the J gene TRBJ2-1; 7 bases agree with TRBD1. This CDR3 contains 13 residues. V trimming: 7 bases; J trimming: 7 bases; junction bases outside the gene matches: 7. From germline, CDR1 is SEHNR and CDR2 FQNEAQ (reference sequence). CDR3 protein: CASTLTGLNEQFF. The DNA for the CDR3 is TGTGCCAGCACCTTGACAGGGTTGAATGAGCAGTTCTTC.

This clone appeared a few times. V is TRBV27 and J is TRBJ1-4, with unresolved D. The CDR3 contains 15 residues. Germline V gene data show CDR1 as MNHEY and CDR2 as SMNVEV (reference sequence). Trimming took 1 base from V and 11 from J, leaving 17 bases between them. CDR3 amino acids: CASSLLGPSWEKLFF. In nucleotides, the CDR3 is TGTGCCAGCAGTTTATTAGGTCCGTCGTGGGAGAAACTGTTTTTT.

The rearrangement uses TRBV30 and TRBJ2-5, with 7 bases identical to TRBD1. Trimming took 2 bases from V and 1 from J; bases not matched to a gene: 7. Germline CDR1 and CDR2: GTSNPN and SVGIG (reference sequence). This CDR3 has 15 amino acids. This CDR3 is CAWSTPGTAQETQYF. CDR3 coding DNA: TGTGCCTGGAGTACTCCAGGGACAGCCCAAGAGACCCAGTACTTC.

V gene TRBV27 combines with J gene TRBJ2-1, with 9 bases that match TRBD2. The J segment lost 8 bases and the V segment lost 2 bases, leaving 10 bases of the junction unmatched. Germline-derived CDR1 and CDR2 are MNHEY and SMNVEV (reference sequence). The CDR3 totals 16 residues. Here the CDR3 reads CASSLGYRAGGDEQFF. For the CDR3, the DNA is TGTGCCAGCAGTTTAGGGTATCGAGCGGGGGGCGATGAGCAGTTCTTC.